This TCR beta chain appears in the sequencing data of a study of T-cell reconstitution after alpha-beta-depleted transplantation in children. For TCRbeta, the library was prepared with unique molecular identifiers. TCRdb recomputed calls from the PCR reads with MiXCR, one row per CDR3 protein. In the table there are about a million distinct CDR3 sequences, about 29% of which are singletons. The CDR3 is 12 amino acids. Trimming took 5 bases from V and 0 from J, leaving 3 bases between them. In germline, CDR1 is ENHRY, CDR2 SYGVKD. The chain combines TRBV10-3 with TRBJ2-3; D ambiguous. The sequencing here drew on PBMCs, mostly from graft donor cells, taken 360 days after TCRalphabeta/CD19-depleted stem cell transplant. The receptor was isolated from a boy younger than two who had a stem cell transplant for SCID, so the T cells may come from the graft donor. The CDR3 loop reads CAISSSTDTQYF. As DNA, the CDR3 is TGTGCCATCAGTTCTAGCACAGATACGCAGTATTTT.